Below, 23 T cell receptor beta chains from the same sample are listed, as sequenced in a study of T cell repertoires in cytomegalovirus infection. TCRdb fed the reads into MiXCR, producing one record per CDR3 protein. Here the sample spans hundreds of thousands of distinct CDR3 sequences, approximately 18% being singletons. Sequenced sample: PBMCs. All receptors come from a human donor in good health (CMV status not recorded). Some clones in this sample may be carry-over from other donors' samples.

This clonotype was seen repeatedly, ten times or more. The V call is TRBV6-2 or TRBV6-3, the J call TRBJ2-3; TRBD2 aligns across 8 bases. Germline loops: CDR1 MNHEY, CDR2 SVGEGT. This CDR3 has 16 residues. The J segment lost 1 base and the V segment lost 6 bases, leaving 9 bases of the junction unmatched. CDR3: CASSDGKLAGTDTQYF. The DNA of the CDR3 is TGTGCCAGCAGCGACGGGAAACTAGCGGGCACAGATACGCAGTATTTT.

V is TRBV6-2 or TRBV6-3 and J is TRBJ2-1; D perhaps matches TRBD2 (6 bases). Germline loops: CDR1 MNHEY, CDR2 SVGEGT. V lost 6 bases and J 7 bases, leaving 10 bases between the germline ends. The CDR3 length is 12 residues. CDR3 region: CASRRGLNEQFF. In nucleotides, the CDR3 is TGTGCCAGCAGACGCGGACTAAATGAGCAGTTCTTC.

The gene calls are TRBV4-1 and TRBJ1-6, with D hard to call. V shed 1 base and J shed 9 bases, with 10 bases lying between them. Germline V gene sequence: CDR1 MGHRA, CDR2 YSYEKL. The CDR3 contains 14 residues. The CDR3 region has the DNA TGCGCCAGCAGCCAAGGCCGGCGCGGTTCACCCCTCCACTTT. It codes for CASSQGRRGSPLHF.

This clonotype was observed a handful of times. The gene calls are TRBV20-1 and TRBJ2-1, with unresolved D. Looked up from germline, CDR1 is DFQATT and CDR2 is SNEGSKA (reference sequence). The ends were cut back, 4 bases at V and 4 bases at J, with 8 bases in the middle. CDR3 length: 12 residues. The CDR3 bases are TGCAGTGCTATGAGAGGTTACAATGAGCAGTTCTTC. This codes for CSAMRGYNEQFF.

The CDR3 region is CASSSPGLDTEAFF. CDR3 coding DNA: TGTGCCAGCAGTTCCCCGGGGTTGGACACTGAAGCTTTCTTT. V usage is TRBV12-3 or TRBV12-4 and J usage is TRBJ1-1; D is undetermined. This CDR3 is built from 14 residues. V lost 4 bases, J lost 3 bases, and 12 bases lay in between.

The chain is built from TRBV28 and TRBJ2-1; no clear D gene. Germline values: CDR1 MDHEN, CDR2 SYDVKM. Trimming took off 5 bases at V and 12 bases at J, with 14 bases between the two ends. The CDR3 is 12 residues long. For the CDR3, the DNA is TGTGCCAGCAGTCCGGCTCGACCTGGGCAGTTCTTC. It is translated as CASSPARPGQFF.

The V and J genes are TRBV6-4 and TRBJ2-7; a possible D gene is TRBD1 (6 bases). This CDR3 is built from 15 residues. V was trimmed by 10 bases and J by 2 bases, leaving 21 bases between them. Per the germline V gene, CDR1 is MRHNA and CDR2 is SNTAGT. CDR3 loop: CATTPGWGPTYEQYF. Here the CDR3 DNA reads TGTGCCACCACCCCCGGGTGGGGGCCTACCTACGAGCAGTACTTC.

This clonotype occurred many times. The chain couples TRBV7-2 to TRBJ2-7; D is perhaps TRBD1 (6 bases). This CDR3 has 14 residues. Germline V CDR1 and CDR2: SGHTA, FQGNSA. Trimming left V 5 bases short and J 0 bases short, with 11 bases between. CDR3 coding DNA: TGTGCCAGCAGCCGGACAGCCAGCTCCTACGAGCAGTACTTC. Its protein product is CASSRTASSYEQYF.

In DNA, the CDR3 is TGTGCCAGTACCCATCCCGGACAGGGATTGACGGATGAAAAACTGTTTTTT. Translated: CASTHPGQGLTDEKLFF. The chain combines TRBV19 with TRBJ1-4; 8 positions agree with TRBD1. Germline assignment: CDR1 LNHDA and CDR2 SQIVND (reference sequence). The CDR3 has 17 amino acids. V lost 7 bases and J lost 6; bases outside the gene matches: 16.

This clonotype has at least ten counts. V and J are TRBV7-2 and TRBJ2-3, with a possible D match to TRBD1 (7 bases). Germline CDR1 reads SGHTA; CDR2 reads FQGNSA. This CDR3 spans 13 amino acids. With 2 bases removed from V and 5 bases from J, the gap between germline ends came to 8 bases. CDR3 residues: CASSLQGGDTQYF. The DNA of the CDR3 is TGTGCCAGCAGCTTACAGGGGGGAGATACGCAGTATTTT.

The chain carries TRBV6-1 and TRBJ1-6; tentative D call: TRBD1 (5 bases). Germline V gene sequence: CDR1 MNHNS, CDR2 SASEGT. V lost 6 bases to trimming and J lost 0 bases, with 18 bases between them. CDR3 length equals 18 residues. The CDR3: CASRGTERFLSYNSPLHF. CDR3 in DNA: TGTGCCAGCAGGGGGACCGAACGCTTCCTCTCCTATAATTCACCCCTCCACTTT.

In DNA form, the CDR3 reads TGTGCCAGCAGCCAAGACAGGACCGTCAACACTGAAGCTTTCTTT. This translates into CASSQDRTVNTEAFF. The chain combines TRBV14 with TRBJ1-1; unclear D gene. This CDR3 spans 15 amino acids. Trimming took 0 bases from V and 2 from J, leaving 10 bases between them. The germline V gene has CDR1 SGHDN and CDR2 FVKESK.

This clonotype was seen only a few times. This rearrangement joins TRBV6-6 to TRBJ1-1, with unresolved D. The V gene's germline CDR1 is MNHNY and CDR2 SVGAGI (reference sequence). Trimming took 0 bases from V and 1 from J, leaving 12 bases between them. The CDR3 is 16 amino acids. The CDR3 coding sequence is TGTGCCAGCAGTTACTCCCCGCTAGGGTGGAACACTGAAGCTTTCTTT. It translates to CASSYSPLGWNTEAFF.

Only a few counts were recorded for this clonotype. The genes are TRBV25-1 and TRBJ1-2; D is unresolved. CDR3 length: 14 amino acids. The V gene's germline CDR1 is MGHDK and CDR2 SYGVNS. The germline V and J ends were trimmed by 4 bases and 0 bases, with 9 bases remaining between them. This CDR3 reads CASSAYGANYGYTF. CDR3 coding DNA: TGTGCCAGCAGTGCCTACGGGGCTAACTATGGCTACACCTTC.

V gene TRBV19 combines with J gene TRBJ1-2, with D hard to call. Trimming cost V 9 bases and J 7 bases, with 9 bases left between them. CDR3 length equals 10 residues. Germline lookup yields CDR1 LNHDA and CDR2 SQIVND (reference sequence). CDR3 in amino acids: CARTRGGYTF. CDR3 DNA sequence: TGTGCCAGAACGCGGGGTGGCTACACCTTC.

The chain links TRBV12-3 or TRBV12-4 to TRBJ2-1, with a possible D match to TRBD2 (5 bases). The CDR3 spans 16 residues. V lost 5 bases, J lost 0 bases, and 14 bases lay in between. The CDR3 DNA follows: TGTGCCAGCAGTCCCTCCGGGGAGAGCTCCTACAATGAGCAGTTCTTC. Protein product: CASSPSGESSYNEQFF.

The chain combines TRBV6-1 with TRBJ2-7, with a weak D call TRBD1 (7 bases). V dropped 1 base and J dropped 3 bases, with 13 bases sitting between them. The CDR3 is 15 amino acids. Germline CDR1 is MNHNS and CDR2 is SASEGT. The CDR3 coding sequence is TGTGCCAGCAGTGAAGGACAGGGAGGAAACTACGAGCAGTACTTC. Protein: CASSEGQGGNYEQYF.

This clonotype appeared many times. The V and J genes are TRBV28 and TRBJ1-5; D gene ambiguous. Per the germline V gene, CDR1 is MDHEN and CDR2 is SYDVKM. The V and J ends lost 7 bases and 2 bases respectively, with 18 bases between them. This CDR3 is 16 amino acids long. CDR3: CASKPYAGRGNQPQHF. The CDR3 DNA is TGTGCCAGCAAACCCTATGCGGGTAGAGGCAATCAGCCCCAGCATTTT. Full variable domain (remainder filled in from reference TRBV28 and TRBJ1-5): DVKVTQSSRYLVKRTGEKVFLECVQDMDHENMFWYRQDPGLGLRLIYFSYDVKMKEKGDIPEGYSVSREKKERFSLILESASTNQTSMYLCASKPYAGRGNQPQHFGDGTRLSIL.

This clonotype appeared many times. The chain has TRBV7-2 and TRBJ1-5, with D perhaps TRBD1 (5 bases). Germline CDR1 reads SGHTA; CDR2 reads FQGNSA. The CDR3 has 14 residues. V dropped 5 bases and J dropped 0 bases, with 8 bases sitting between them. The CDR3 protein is CASSRDLSNQPQHF. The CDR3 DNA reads TGTGCCAGCAGCCGGGACCTTAGCAATCAGCCCCAGCATTTT.

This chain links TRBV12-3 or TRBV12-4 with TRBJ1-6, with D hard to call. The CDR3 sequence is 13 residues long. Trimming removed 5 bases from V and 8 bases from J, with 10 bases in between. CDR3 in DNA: TGTGCCAGCAGTCCCGAGCGGGATTCACCCCTCCACTTT. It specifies CASSPERDSPLHF.

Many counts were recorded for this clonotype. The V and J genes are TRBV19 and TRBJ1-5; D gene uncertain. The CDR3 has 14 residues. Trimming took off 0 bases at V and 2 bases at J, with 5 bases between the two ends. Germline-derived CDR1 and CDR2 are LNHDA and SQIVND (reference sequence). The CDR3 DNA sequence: TGTGCCAGTAGTATAGATCGTGGCAATCAGCCCCAGCATTTT. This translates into CASSIDRGNQPQHF.

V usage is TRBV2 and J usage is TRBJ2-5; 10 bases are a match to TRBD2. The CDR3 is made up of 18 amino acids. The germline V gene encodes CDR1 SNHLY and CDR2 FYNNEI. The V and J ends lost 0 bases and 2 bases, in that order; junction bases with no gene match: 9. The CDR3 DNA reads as TGTGCCAGCAGTGAAGCGCAAGGGGGACTAGCGTTACAAGAGACCCAGTACTTC. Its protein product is CASSEAQGGLALQETQYF. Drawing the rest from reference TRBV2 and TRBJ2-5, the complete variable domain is EPEVTQTPSHQVTQMGQEVILRCVPISNHLYFYWYRQILGQKVEFLVSFYNNEISEKSEIFDDQFSVERPDGSNFTLKIRSTKLEDSAMYFCASSEAQGGLALQETQYFGPGTRLLVL.

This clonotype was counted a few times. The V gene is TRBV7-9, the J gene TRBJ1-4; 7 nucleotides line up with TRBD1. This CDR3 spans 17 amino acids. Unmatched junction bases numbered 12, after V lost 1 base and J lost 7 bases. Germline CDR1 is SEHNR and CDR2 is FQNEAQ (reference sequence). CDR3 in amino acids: CASSLGFSAGGSEKLFF. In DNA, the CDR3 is TGTGCCAGCAGCTTAGGGTTTTCGGCAGGGGGGAGTGAAAAACTGTTTTTT. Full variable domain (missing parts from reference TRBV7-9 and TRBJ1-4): DTGVSQNPRHKITKRGQNVTFRCDPISEHNRLYWYRQTLGQGPEFLTYFQNEAQLEKSRLLSDRFSAERPKGSFSTLEIQRTEQGDSAMYLCASSLGFSAGGSEKLFFGSGTQLSVL.